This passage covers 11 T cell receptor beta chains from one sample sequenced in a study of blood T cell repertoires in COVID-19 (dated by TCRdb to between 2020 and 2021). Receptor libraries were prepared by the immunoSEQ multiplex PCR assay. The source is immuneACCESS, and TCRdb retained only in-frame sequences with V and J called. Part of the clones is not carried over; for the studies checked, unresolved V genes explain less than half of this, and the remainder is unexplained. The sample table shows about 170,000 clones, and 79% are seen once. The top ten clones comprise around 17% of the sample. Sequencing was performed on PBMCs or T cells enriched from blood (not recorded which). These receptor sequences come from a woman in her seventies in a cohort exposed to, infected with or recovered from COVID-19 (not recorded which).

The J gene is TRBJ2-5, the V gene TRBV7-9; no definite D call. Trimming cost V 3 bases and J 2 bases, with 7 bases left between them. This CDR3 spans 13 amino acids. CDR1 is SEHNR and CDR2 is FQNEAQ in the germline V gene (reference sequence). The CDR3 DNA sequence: TGTGCCAGCAGCTTCCAGACACAAGAGACCCAGTACTTC. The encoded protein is CASSFQTQETQYF.

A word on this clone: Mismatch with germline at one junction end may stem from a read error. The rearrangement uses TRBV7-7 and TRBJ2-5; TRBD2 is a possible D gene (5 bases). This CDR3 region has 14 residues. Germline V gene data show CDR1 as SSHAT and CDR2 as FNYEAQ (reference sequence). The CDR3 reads CASSHRGIQETQYF. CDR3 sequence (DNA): TGTGCTAGCAGCCACCGGGGAATCCAGGAGACCCAGTACTTC.

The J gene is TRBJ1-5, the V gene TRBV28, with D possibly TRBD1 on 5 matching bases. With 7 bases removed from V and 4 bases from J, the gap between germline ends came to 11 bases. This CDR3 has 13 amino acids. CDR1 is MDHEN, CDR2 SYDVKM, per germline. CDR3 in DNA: TGTGCCAGCATCAGACAGACTAATCAGCCCCAGCATTTT. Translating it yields CASIRQTNQPQHF.

In DNA, the CDR3 is TGTGCCAGTAAAGACAGCTACGAGCAGTACTTC. It yields the protein CASKDSYEQYF. V and J are TRBV19 and TRBJ2-7, with D possibly TRBD1 on 5 matching bases. Germline V CDR1 and CDR2: LNHDA, SQIVND (reference sequence). The V gene lost 7 bases and the J gene lost 3 bases, with 7 bases spanning the gap. CDR3 size: 11 residues.

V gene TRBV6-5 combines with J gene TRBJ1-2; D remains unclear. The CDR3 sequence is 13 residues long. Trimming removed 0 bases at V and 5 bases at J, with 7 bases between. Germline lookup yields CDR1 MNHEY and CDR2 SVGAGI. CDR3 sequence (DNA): TGTGCCAGCAGTTACTCGGTGAGGTATGGCTACACCTTC. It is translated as CASSYSVRYGYTF.

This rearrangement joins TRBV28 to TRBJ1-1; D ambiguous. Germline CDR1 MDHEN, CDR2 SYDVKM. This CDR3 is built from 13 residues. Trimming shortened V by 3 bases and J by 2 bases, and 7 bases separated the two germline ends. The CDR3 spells CASSFHSNTEAFF. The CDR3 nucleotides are TGTGCCAGCAGTTTCCACTCCAACACTGAAGCTTTCTTT.

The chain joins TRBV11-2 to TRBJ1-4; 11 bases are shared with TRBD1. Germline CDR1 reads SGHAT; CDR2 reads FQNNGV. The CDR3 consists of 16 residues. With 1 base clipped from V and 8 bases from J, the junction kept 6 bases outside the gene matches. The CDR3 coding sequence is TGTGCCAGCAGCTTAGGAGGGACAGGGGGAAGGGAAAAACTGTTTTTT. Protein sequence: CASSLGGTGGREKLFF.

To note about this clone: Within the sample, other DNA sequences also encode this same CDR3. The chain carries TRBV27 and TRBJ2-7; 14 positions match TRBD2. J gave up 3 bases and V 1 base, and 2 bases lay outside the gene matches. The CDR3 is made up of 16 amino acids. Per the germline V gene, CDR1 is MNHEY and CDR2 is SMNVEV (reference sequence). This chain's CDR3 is CASSLYGTSGSYEQYF. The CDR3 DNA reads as TGTGCCAGCAGTTTATACGGGACTAGCGGGAGCTACGAGCAGTACTTC.

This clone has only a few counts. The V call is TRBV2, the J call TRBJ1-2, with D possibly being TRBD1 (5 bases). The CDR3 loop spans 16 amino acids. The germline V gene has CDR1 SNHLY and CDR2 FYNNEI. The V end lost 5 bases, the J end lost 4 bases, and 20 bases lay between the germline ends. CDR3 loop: CASSIFQGLASYGYTF. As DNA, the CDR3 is TGTGCCAGCAGTATTTTCCAGGGCCTCGCCTCCTATGGCTACACCTTC.

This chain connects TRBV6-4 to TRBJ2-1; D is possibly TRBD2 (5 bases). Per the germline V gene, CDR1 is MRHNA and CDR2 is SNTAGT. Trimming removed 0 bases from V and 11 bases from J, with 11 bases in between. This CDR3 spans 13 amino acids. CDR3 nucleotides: TGTGCCAGCAGTGACTCGGAGACGGGAAAGCAGTTCTTC. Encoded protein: CASSDSETGKQFF.

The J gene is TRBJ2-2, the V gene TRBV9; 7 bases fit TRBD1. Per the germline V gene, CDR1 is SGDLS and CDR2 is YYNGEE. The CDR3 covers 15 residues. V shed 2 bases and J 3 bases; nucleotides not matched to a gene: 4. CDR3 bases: TGTGCCAGCAGCGTGACAGGGCGCTACACCGGGGAGCTGTTTTTT. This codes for CASSVTGRYTGELFF.